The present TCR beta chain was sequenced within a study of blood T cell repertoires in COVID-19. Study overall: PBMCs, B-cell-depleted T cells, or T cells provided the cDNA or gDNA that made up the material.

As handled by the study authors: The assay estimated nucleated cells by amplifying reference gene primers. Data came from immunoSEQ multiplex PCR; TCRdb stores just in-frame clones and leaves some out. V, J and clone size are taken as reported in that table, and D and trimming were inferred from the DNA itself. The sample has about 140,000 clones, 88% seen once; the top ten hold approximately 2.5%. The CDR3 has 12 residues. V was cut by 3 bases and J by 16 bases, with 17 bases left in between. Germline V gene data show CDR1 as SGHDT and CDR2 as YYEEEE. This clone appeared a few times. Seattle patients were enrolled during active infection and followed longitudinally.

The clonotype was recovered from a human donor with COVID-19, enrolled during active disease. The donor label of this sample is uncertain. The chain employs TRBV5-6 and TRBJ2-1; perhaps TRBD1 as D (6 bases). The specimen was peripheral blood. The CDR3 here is CASSSFRDKFFF. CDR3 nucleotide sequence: TGTGCCAGCAGCTCTTTCCGGGACAAATTCTTCTTC.